The present TCR beta chain was sequenced within a study of metastatic and nonmetastatic thyroid tumors (dated by TCRdb to about 2020). For the study in its entirety: Repertoires from peripheral blood and from tumor or nodule tissue samples of malignant and benign thyroid patients were compared. Study-level results and caveats: In both blood and tumor samples, TCR beta diversity was reported to be significantly higher in malignant tumors than in benign nodules.

The method was PCR. The sequencer was an Illumina HiSeq 4000. High-throughput sequencing was used to profile the CDR3 region of the TCR beta-chain in every patient. As for how the authors treated the data: The researchers built a classifier to tell apart papillary thyroid cancer patients with distant metastasis, based on CDR3 differences among clinicopathological groups. Repertoire diversity was assessed with the Shannon index, and tumor-blood repertoire similarity with the Morisita-Horn index. TCRdb took the public reads, trimmed them with fastp at Q25, ran MiXCR for clone calling and kept in-frame beta chains. The V and J calls, along with clone size, are taken from TCRdb and not from the paper's own processing. Here the sample has about 69,000 clones; approximately 15% occur a single time. Of the sample, over 6% is held by the ten largest clones. None of the patients had been given any treatment before thyroid surgery. Patient clinical samples collected from about 2012 to 2019 were retrospectively analysed using T-cell receptor beta sequencing.

There are many counts of this clone. Its antigen is not yet known. No qualities accompany the bases; no much larger clone lies one base away. V loses 2 bases of germline sequence and J loses 2 bases, and the interval between the two ends is 13 bases. Based on the germline V gene, the CDR1 and CDR2 sequences are MNHEY and SVGAGI. The cysteine opens and the phenylalanine closes a CDR3 of 17 amino acids. Only the CDR3 DNA is retained, 51 bases long and in frame from the first base. The chain employs TRBV6-5 and TRBJ1-6; 6 matching bases give a weak D call of TRBD1. Sequenced: blood. This receptor was identified in a male donor with papillary thyroid cancer or a benign thyroid nodule (not recorded which). Some clones in this sample may be carry-over from other donors' samples. The CDR3 here reads CASSYGTGRTYNSPLHF. The nucleotides read TGTGCCAGCAGTTACGGAACAGGGAGGACCTATAATTCACCCCTCCACTTT.